This is a list of T cell receptor beta chains from one sample in a study of Tregs in tolerant kidney transplant recipients. Clones were read by immunoSEQ multiplex PCR, and TCRdb kept only the in-frame ones, dropping some. The sample yields about 90,000 clones, 80% to 95% seen once. Source: CD4+ T cells from blood (PBMCs), taken 12 months after the transplant. The source of these receptors is a human patient who received a combined kidney and bone marrow transplant. Some T cells may be provided by the graft donor. CDR3s include the opening cysteine and the closing phenylalanine or tryptophan.

V gene: TRBV12-5; J gene: TRBJ1-4; CDR3 protein: CASGSRQGAGNEKLFF
V gene: TRBV11-2; J gene: TRBJ2-2; CDR3 protein: CASRRLAERIGELFF
V gene: TRBV1; J gene: TRBJ2-1; CDR3 protein: CTSSQDRAGSKQFF
V gene: TRBV18; J gene: TRBJ2-2; CDR3 protein: CASSFREAELFF
V gene: TRBV7-9; J gene: TRBJ1-1; CDR3 protein: CASSVEIQGSKAFF
V gene: TRBV5-8; J gene: TRBJ1-1; CDR3 protein: CASSLGTGWTEAFF
V gene: TRBV27; J gene: TRBJ2-3; CDR3 protein: CASSFSRVTDTQYF
V gene: TRBV4-1; J gene: TRBJ2-4; CDR3 protein: CASSLSDDRDKNIQYF
V gene: TRBV4-3; J gene: TRBJ1-4; CDR3 protein: CASSQGQGRGGEKLFF
V gene: TRBV9; J gene: TRBJ2-3; CDR3 protein: CASSLRPGTDTQYF
V gene: TRBV7-2; J gene: TRBJ2-7; CDR3 protein: CASSPLAGEQYF
V gene: TRBV5-1; J gene: TRBJ2-2; CDR3 protein: CASSPGGAGELFF
V gene: TRBV5-4; J gene: TRBJ2-1; CDR3 protein: CASSPRGTGTSYNEQFF
V gene: TRBV2; J gene: TRBJ1-1; CDR3 protein: CASSRDRDIPEAFF
V gene: TRBV19; J gene: TRBJ2-1; CDR3 protein: CASRRGYEQFF
V gene: TRBV19; J gene: TRBJ1-2; CDR3 protein: CASSMEVYGYTF
V gene: TRBV30; J gene: TRBJ1-5; CDR3 protein: CAWGSGTVNQPQHF
V gene: TRBV18; J gene: TRBJ1-5; CDR3 protein: CASSPGTGDLWHQPQHF
V gene: TRBV7-3; J gene: TRBJ2-3; CDR3 protein: CASSSLGGLAGAQYF
V gene: TRBV18; J gene: TRBJ1-1; CDR3 protein: CASSPLADSNTEAFF
V gene: TRBV28; J gene: TRBJ1-5; CDR3 protein: CASSFGPKGGQPQHF
V gene: TRBV27; J gene: TRBJ1-5; CDR3 protein: CANGDSNKPQHF
V gene: TRBV28; J gene: TRBJ1-1; CDR3 protein: CASIPLGADTEAFF
V gene: TRBV7-6; J gene: TRBJ2-7; CDR3 protein: CASSRKARGGEQYF
V gene: TRBV2; J gene: TRBJ2-3; CDR3 protein: CASSELAGVTDTQYF
V gene: TRBV23-1; J gene: TRBJ1-3; CDR3 protein: CASSPSGTETGNTIYF
V gene: TRBV11-3; J gene: TRBJ1-1; CDR3 protein: CASSLGGGDTEAFF
V gene: TRBV30; J gene: TRBJ2-1; CDR3 protein: CAWIGGGRAGEQFF
V gene: TRBV18; J gene: TRBJ1-4; CDR3 protein: CASSLVRDSFNEKLFF
V gene: TRBV7-6; J gene: TRBJ2-7; CDR3 protein: CASSLGGTGGYEQYF
V gene: TRBV11-2; J gene: TRBJ2-2; CDR3 protein: CASSLLPLRDYIGELFF
V gene: TRBV9; J gene: TRBJ2-6; CDR3 protein: CASSKTGSGANVLTF
V gene: TRBV7-9; J gene: TRBJ1-1; CDR3 protein: CASRLTGDTEAFF
V gene: TRBV7-9; J gene: TRBJ2-1; CDR3 protein: CASSARTGNNEQFF
V gene: TRBV7-3; J gene: TRBJ2-1; CDR3 protein: CASSLRPGGSYNEQFF
V gene: TRBV15; J gene: TRBJ1-6; CDR3 protein: CATRATGSNSPLHF
V gene: TRBV29-1; J gene: TRBJ2-4; CDR3 protein: CSVGWTSGGGDIQYF
V gene: TRBV21-1; J gene: TRBJ2-3; CDR3 protein: CASSKAPRSQSYRTDTQYF
V gene: TRBV5-1; J gene: TRBJ2-2; CDR3 protein: CASSLAGGNTGELFF
V gene: TRBV11-1; J gene: TRBJ2-2; CDR3 protein: CASSNSGQGATGELFF
V gene: TRBV29-1; J gene: TRBJ1-1; CDR3 protein: CSATEKNTEAFF
V gene: TRBV6-1; J gene: TRBJ2-1; CDR3 protein: CASSIDSFYNEQFF
V gene: TRBV6-1; J gene: TRBJ1-3; CDR3 protein: CASSEGETGNTIYF
V gene: TRBV4-1; J gene: TRBJ2-6; CDR3 protein: CASSQDPGAGANVLTF
V gene: TRBV7-2; J gene: TRBJ1-5; CDR3 protein: CASSPAGPHLNQPQHF
V gene: TRBV27; J gene: TRBJ2-4; CDR3 protein: CASSLGVRLSQGKNIQYF
V gene: TRBV5-8; J gene: TRBJ2-5; CDR3 protein: CASSVGLAGGETQYF